Sequencing of this TCR beta chain was carried out in a study of T cell responses to AZD1222 COVID-19 vaccine. General study results and limits: Reports indicate that nearly half of spike-specific TCRs are directed at unmutated variant regions. Donors, mostly white British, included more females; clonal diversity was possibly underestimated.

Unmatched junction bases numbered 14, after V lost 2 bases and J lost 0 bases. Germline V CDR1 and CDR2: GTSNPN, SVGIG (reference sequence). CDR3 size: 19 residues. Remarks on this clone: Its antigen remains unidentified.

Generated by immunoSEQ multiplex PCR, the TCRdb table keeps only in-frame clones and is missing some. This table holds roughly 120,000 clones, approximately 85% found once. The receptor was derived from an adult in good health. The chain recombines TRBV30 with TRBJ2-2; TRBD2 agrees at 8 bases. The material sequenced was peripheral blood, taken on day 0 of MenACWY control vaccination. CDR3 region: CAWSTLGGRLSANTGELFF. DNA of the CDR3: TGTGCCTGGAGTACACTCGGCGGGAGGTTGTCCGCGAACACCGGGGAGCTGTTTTTT.